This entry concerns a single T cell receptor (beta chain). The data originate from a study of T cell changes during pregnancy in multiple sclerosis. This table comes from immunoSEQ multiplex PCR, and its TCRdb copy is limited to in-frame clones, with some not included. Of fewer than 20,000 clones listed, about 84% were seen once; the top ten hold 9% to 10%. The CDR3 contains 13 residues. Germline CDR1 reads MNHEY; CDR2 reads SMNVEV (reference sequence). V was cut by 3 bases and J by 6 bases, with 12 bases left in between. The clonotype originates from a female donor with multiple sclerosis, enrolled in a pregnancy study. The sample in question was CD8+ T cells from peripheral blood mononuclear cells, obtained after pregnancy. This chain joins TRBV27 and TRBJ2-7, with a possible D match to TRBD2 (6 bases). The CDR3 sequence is CASSFFTSSEQYF. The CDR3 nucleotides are TGTGCCAGCAGTTTTTTTACTAGCTCCGAGCAGTACTTC.